Each of the 29 T cell receptor beta chains below was sequenced from the same sample in a study of graft-versus-host responses after intestinal transplantation. What these receptors recognize is not known. The table came from immunoSEQ multiplex PCR; TCRdb's copy has only in-frame clones and leaves some out. The repertoire includes 90,000 to 120,000 clones, 87% of them detected once, and around 0.96% sits in the top ten. The starting material was unstimulated CD4+ T cells sorted from spleen or lymph node cells, obtained before intestinal transplant. Receptors were obtained from a human donor who received an intestinal transplant.

This chain joins TRBV7-9 and TRBJ2-7, with 8 bases aligning to TRBD2. Germline CDR1 reads SEHNR; CDR2 reads FQNEAQ (reference sequence). The CDR3 sequence is 15 residues long. V lost 5 bases to trimming and J lost 3 bases; unmatched junction nucleotides: 9. The CDR3 coding sequence is TGTGCCAGCAGCAGCGGGGGTCAGGGGCGCTACGAGCAGTACTTC. Translating gives CASSSGGQGRYEQYF.

V and J are TRBV6-5 and TRBJ1-5; 8 bases map to TRBD1. V lost 6 bases to trimming and J lost 2 bases; unmatched junction nucleotides: 6. This CDR3 has 15 amino acids. Germline V gene data show CDR1 as MNHEY and CDR2 as SVGAGI. The CDR3 reads CASRRQGKGNQPQHF. The CDR3, as DNA: TGTGCCAGCAGGAGACAGGGGAAGGGCAATCAGCCCCAGCATTTT.

The chain joins TRBV5-6 to TRBJ2-3, with a weak D call TRBD1 (6 bases). CDR3 length: 14 residues. Germline V gene data show CDR1 as SGHDT and CDR2 as YYEEEE. Trimming pared 0 bases from V and 5 bases from J, leaving 10 bases between. CDR3 region: CASSLVAGVDTQYF. CDR3 in DNA: TGTGCCAGCAGCTTGGTTGCAGGGGTAGATACGCAGTATTTT.

The chain combines TRBV30 with TRBJ1-5, with a possible D match to TRBD1 (6 bases). The length of the CDR3 is 15 residues. Trimming removed 1 base from V and 3 bases from J, with 13 bases in between. Germline V lookup: CDR1 GTSNPN, CDR2 SVGIG (reference sequence). CDR3 DNA sequence: TGTGCCTGGAGTGGACCGGGACAAATCAATCAGCCCCAGCATTTT. Its protein is CAWSGPGQINQPQHF.

The chain employs TRBV4-1 and TRBJ2-7; TRBD1 agrees at 10 bases. V lost 0 bases, J lost 7 bases, and 12 bases stayed unmatched. The CDR3 spans 17 residues. Germline V gene lookup returns CDR1 MGHRA and CDR2 YSYEKL. The CDR3 coding sequence is TGCGCCAGCAGCCAAGATCGGCTCCGGGACAGGGGAGGTGAGCAGTACTTC. Translating gives CASSQDRLRDRGGEQYF.

The chain is built from TRBV7-9 and TRBJ2-1; 9 bases are a match to TRBD2. In germline, CDR1 is SEHNR, CDR2 FQNEAQ (reference sequence). This CDR3 is built from 15 residues. The junction had 4 bases not matched to a gene; V was cut back by 3 bases and J by 4 bases. CDR3 loop: CASSFPREGYNEQFF. The CDR3 nucleotides are TGTGCCAGCAGCTTCCCGCGGGAGGGGTACAATGAGCAGTTCTTC.

The CDR3 loop is CASSTTGGRQPQHF. CDR3 bases: TGTGCCAGCAGTACAACAGGGGGCCGTCAGCCCCAGCATTTT. This chain connects TRBV2 to TRBJ1-5; 9 nucleotides line up with TRBD1. CDR3 length equals 14 residues. V lost 5 bases and J lost 6; bases outside the gene matches: 5. Germline CDR1 SNHLY, CDR2 FYNNEI.

The V gene is TRBV6-6, the J gene TRBJ2-5; either TRBD1 or TRBD2 may fit D (5 bases each). Germline V gene lookup returns CDR1 MNHNY and CDR2 SVGAGI (reference sequence). The CDR3 runs to 13 residues. The ends were cut back, 8 bases at V and 2 bases at J, with 12 bases in the middle. CDR3 region: CASGGTAQETQYF. The CDR3 bases are TGTGCCAGCGGTGGGACGGCACAAGAGACCCAGTACTTC.

V gene TRBV7-3 combines with J gene TRBJ2-3, with 8 bases aligning to TRBD1. V shed 5 bases, J shed 4 bases, and the junction held 8 bases outside the gene matches. Germline loops: CDR1 SGHTA, CDR2 FQGTGA. This CDR3 comprises 15 residues. The CDR3 sequence is CASSPDRGMADTQYF. DNA for the CDR3: TGTGCCAGCAGCCCCGACAGGGGCATGGCAGATACGCAGTATTTT.

V gene TRBV6-5 combines with J gene TRBJ1-5; 8 bases match TRBD1. Germline CDR1 reads MNHEY; CDR2 reads SVGAGI. The ends lost 5 bases at V and 9 bases at J; junction bases unmatched: 9. The CDR3 has 14 residues. The CDR3 nucleotides are TGTGCCAGCAGTACTGGACAGGGAATATTGCCCCAGCATTTT. It specifies CASSTGQGILPQHF.

The genes are TRBV6-5 and TRBJ2-1; 12 nucleotides agree with TRBD2. The V gene's germline CDR1 is MNHEY and CDR2 SVGAGI. The V and J ends lost 8 bases and 8 bases, in that order; junction bases with no gene match: 10. The CDR3 covers 15 residues. CDR3 protein: CASSRLAGAVHEQFF. The CDR3 bases are TGTGCCAGCTCCCGACTAGCGGGAGCCGTGCATGAGCAGTTCTTC.

The CDR3 sequence: CASSFEREEWTDTQYF. CDR3 in DNA: TGTGCCAGCAGTTTTGAGCGGGAGGAGTGGACAGATACGCAGTATTTT. The V and J genes are TRBV28 and TRBJ2-3; 9 positions match TRBD2. This CDR3 has 16 amino acids. V shed 3 bases, J shed 3 bases, and the junction held 7 bases outside the gene matches. Per the germline V gene, CDR1 is MDHEN and CDR2 is SYDVKM. Using reference TRBV28 and TRBJ2-3 for the parts outside the CDR3, the full variable domain is DVKVTQSSRYLVKRTGEKVFLECVQDMDHENMFWYRQDPGLGLRLIYFSYDVKMKEKGDIPEGYSVSREKKERFSLILESASTNQTSMYLCASSFEREEWTDTQYFGPGTRLTVL.

V is TRBV11-1 and J is TRBJ2-7, with D perhaps TRBD1 (6 bases). There are 14 residues in the CDR3. V was shortened by 4 bases and J by 2 bases, with 12 bases between the two germline ends. CDR1 and CDR2 from the germline V gene are SGHAT and FQDESV (reference sequence). CDR3 amino acids: CASSSQGQAYEQYF. For the CDR3, the DNA is TGTGCCAGCAGCTCACAGGGTCAAGCCTACGAGCAGTACTTC. The complete variable domain, with remaining parts taken from reference TRBV11-1 and TRBJ2-7, reads EAEVAQSPRYKITEKSQAVAFWCDPISGHATLYWYRQILGQGPELLVQFQDESVVDDSQLPKDRFSAERLKGVDSTLKIQPAELGDSAMYLCASSSQGQAYEQYFGPGTRLTVT.

The chain couples TRBV6-5 to TRBJ2-5; D call uncertain. Per germline, CDR1 MNHEY and CDR2 SVGAGI. V lost 2 bases and J 5 bases, leaving 9 bases between the germline ends. The CDR3 totals 13 residues. CDR3 nucleotide sequence: TGTGCCAGCAGTTACCGGCAGAGGGAGACCCAGTACTTC. Its translation is CASSYRQRETQYF.

V gene TRBV10-1 combines with J gene TRBJ2-2; D not resolved. CDR3 length equals 12 residues. V dropped 6 bases and J dropped 1 base, with 3 bases sitting between them. CDR1 and CDR2 from the germline V gene are WNHNN and SYGVQD (reference sequence). Written as DNA, the CDR3 is TGCGCCAGCAGCGGGAACACCGGGGAGCTGTTTTTT. It yields the protein CASSGNTGELFF.

The V gene is TRBV28, the J gene TRBJ2-5; D not certain. V lost 8 bases and J 7 bases, leaving 11 bases between the germline ends. The CDR3 is made up of 11 amino acids. CDR1 and CDR2 (germline): MDHEN, SYDVKM. CDR3 amino acids: CASRFGRTQYF. For the CDR3, the DNA is TGTGCCAGCCGGTTCGGACGGACCCAGTACTTC.

V usage is TRBV5-6 and J usage is TRBJ2-3; D gene uncertain. Germline V gives CDR1 SGHDT, CDR2 YYEEEE. This CDR3 is 12 amino acids long. Between the trimmed V and J ends, which lost 4 bases and 1 base, there was a span of 4 bases. The CDR3 sequence: CASSLRTDTQYF. The CDR3 nucleotides are TGTGCCAGCAGCCTACGCACAGATACGCAGTATTTT.

The chain couples TRBV2 to TRBJ2-5, with D tentatively TRBD2 (7 bases). The CDR3 length is 15 residues. CDR1 is SNHLY, CDR2 FYNNEI, per germline. V was cut by 4 bases and J by 3 bases, with 15 bases left in between. The CDR3 here is CASSARRGGEETQYF. CDR3 sequence (DNA): TGTGCCAGCAGTGCAAGAAGAGGGGGGGAAGAGACCCAGTACTTC.

This sequence joins TRBV10-2 and TRBJ1-2, with TRBD1 as a possible D gene (5 bases). Germline V gives CDR1 WSHSY, CDR2 SAAADI. The CDR3 spans 16 residues. Trimming removed 6 bases from V and 4 bases from J, with 21 bases in between. In DNA, the CDR3 is TGCGCCAGCAGCGCTACCTCCGGCGACAGCACCTATGGCTACACCTTC. Encoded protein: CASSATSGDSTYGYTF.

V usage is TRBV10-3 and J usage is TRBJ1-5; 9 bases fit TRBD1. Trimming cost V 4 bases and J 2 bases; bases outside gene matches: 0. CDR3 length: 14 residues. Germline CDR1 ENHRY, CDR2 SYGVKD. DNA for the CDR3: TGTGCCATCAGTGGGACAGGGGGCAATCAGCCCCAGCATTTT. Translation gives CAISGTGGNQPQHF.

The chain carries TRBV2 and TRBJ1-5; the D gene is possibly TRBD1 (5 bases). Germline CDR1 is SNHLY and CDR2 is FYNNEI. V lost 6 bases and J lost 1, with 13 bases in between. The CDR3 is 15 residues long. CDR3 loop: CASRGGAGSNQPQHF. CDR3 nucleotide sequence: TGTGCCAGCAGGGGGGGAGCGGGGAGCAATCAGCCCCAGCATTTT.

The V and J genes are TRBV5-4 and TRBJ2-5, with a possible D match to TRBD1 (5 bases). The CDR3 contains 13 residues. V was trimmed by 4 bases and J by 10 bases, leaving 17 bases between them. The V gene's germline CDR1 is SGHNT and CDR2 YYREEE (reference sequence). For the CDR3, the DNA is TGTGCCAGCAGCCCGGACACTGAGAGAAACCAGTACTTC. Its protein is CASSPDTERNQYF.

In its sample, this clone was seen once. The CDR3 loop reads CASSVYRDRGNEQFF. Here the CDR3 DNA reads TGTGCCAGCAGTGTCTACCGGGACAGGGGCAATGAGCAGTTCTTC. V and J are TRBV6-5 and TRBJ2-1; 10 positions match TRBD1. Germline V CDR1 and CDR2: MNHEY, SVGAGI. J gave up 6 bases and V 5 bases, and 7 bases lay outside the gene matches. The CDR3 runs to 15 residues.

V and J are TRBV5-1 and TRBJ2-1; D gene uncertain. V lost 5 bases and J 9 bases, leaving 9 bases between the germline ends. Germline CDR1 is SGHRS and CDR2 is YFSETQ. The CDR3 runs 11 residues. DNA of the CDR3: TGCGCCAGCAGGGTTCAAACTGAGCAGTTCTTC. Its protein product is CASRVQTEQFF.

This clone appeared a single time. J is TRBJ2-7 and V is TRBV29-1, with unresolved D. Trimming removed 2 bases at V and 3 bases at J, with 8 bases between. This CDR3 has 12 amino acids. CDR1 and CDR2 from the germline V gene are SQVTM and ANQGSEA. CDR3 nucleotides: TGCAGCGTTGAACTTTCCTTCTACGAGCAGTACTTC. Protein sequence: CSVELSFYEQYF.

This clone was observed a single time. The V call is TRBV6-1, the J call TRBJ1-2; 7 bases fit TRBD1. Germline V CDR1 and CDR2: MNHNS, SASEGT. The length of the CDR3 is 14 residues. Germline trimming cut 6 bases from V and 4 bases from J; bases unmatched to any gene: 8. This chain's CDR3 is CASRPTRGSYGYTF. The CDR3 region has the DNA TGTGCCAGCAGGCCCACCAGGGGGTCCTATGGCTACACCTTC.

The J gene is TRBJ2-3, the V gene TRBV21-1; TRBD1 is the table's D call and was not checked against the DNA. TRBV21-1 is annotated as a pseudogene. CDR3 length: 15 amino acids. CDR3 in amino acids: CASKFGQGDTDTQYF. As DNA, the CDR3 is TGTGCCAGCAAATTTGGACAGGGAGACACAGATACGCAGTATTTT.

This chain uses TRBV13 with TRBJ1-1; possible D gene TRBD1, 6 bases. The CDR3 length is 14 residues. Germline assignment: CDR1 PRHDT and CDR2 FYEKMQ (reference sequence). Between the trimmed V and J ends, which lost 2 bases and 6 bases, there was a span of 13 bases. The CDR3 nucleotides are TGTGCCAGCAGCTTAAGTACTAGGGGGGCTGAAGCTTTCTTT. It translates to CASSLSTRGAEAFF.

This chain links TRBV5-4 with TRBJ2-7; D may be TRBD1 or TRBD2 (7 bases each). The CDR3 consists of 16 residues. Germline V gives CDR1 SGHNT, CDR2 YYREEE (reference sequence). Trimming shortened V by 0 bases and J by 4 bases, and 17 bases separated the two germline ends. As DNA, the CDR3 is TGTGCCAGCAGCTTGGCGGGGGGACAGAGCTTTTACGAGCAGTACTTC. Translated, it gives CASSLAGGQSFYEQYF.